The T cell receptor beta chain under discussion was sequenced for a study of CD8+CD57+ T cells in acquired aplastic anemia. Overall study: For CD4+ cells, healthy donors had an average of about 10 million reads.

Template material for TCR beta VDJ and CDR3 profiling consisted of genomic DNA. MiXCR, run by TCRdb on the reads, gives a single entry per CDR3 protein. Of some 220,000 distinct CDR3 sequences in the sample, 34% are singletons; the top ten hold 1.1%. A remark on this clonotype: Its antigen remains unidentified.

Regarding the study as a whole: Found in both controls and patients were approximately 31 CD8+ CDR3 sequences.

The CDR3 totals 15 residues. Germline V gives CDR1 SGHRS, CDR2 YFSETQ. Trimming shortened V by 4 bases and J by 1 base, and 12 bases separated the two germline ends. The gene calls are TRBV5-1 and TRBJ2-1; possible D gene TRBD2, 6 bases. Specimen: sorted CD4+, CD8+, or CD8+CD57+ T cells (not recorded which) from PBMCs. The TCR originated in a human donor in good health, serving as a control. CDR3 sequence: CASSAAEGSYNEQFF. The DNA of the CDR3 is TGCGCCAGCAGCGCCGCGGAGGGGTCCTACAATGAGCAGTTCTTC.